This T cell receptor (beta chain) was found in a study of shared clonotypes between healthy human individuals. Study details: Per donor, CD8 memory used one plate, CD8 naive used two, CD4 memory used three and CD4 naive used three.

Deep was the level at which the assay was run. Sequenced by immunoSEQ multiplex PCR; TCRdb stores in-frame clones only, minus some. Among some 2.1 million clones listed, about 95% were seen once. Only CD45RO-negative cells positively selected for CCR7 counted as naive CD8 cells, so terminally differentiated effector memory CD45RA+ cells were excluded. About this clone: In the same sample, other DNA sequences code for this CDR3.

Material: naive CD8+ T cells sorted from blood. The source is a man between 18 and 29 years old in good health.

In DNA form, the CDR3 reads TGTGCCAGCAGCCCCAGTGCTGGGGGCACAGATACGCAGTATTTT. Encoded protein: CASSPSAGGTDTQYF. The chain employs TRBV11-2 and TRBJ2-3; D gene ambiguous. The CDR3 spans 15 residues. The V end was cut by 5 bases, the J end by 1 base, with 13 bases between. Germline CDR1 is SGHAT and CDR2 is FQNNGV. The full variable domain, rest sourced from reference TRBV11-2 and TRBJ2-3, is EAGVAQSPRYKIIEKRQSVAFWCNPISGHATLYWYQQILGQGPKLLIQFQNNGVVDDSQLPKDRFSAERLKGVDSTLKIQPAKLEDSAVYLCASSPSAGGTDTQYFGPGTRLTVL.